Here is one TCR beta chain with its context. Its specificity is unknown. This sample was included in a study of cytomegalovirus exposure and HLA in healthy donors. CDR1 and CDR2 from the germline V gene are GTSNPN and SVGIG (reference sequence). V was cut by 7 bases and J by 2 bases, with 11 bases left in between. This CDR3 is 12 amino acids long. The PCR ran on 60 Vbeta and 13 Jbeta primers. The repertoire was sequenced with immunoSEQ multiplex PCR; TCRdb's copy has only in-frame clones and lacks some. Seen here are roughly 70,000 clones, around 80% observed once, and the top ten hold around 6%. Study-wide results and caveats: When a later analysis compared HLA-associated TCR beta chains with equally common others, the HLA-associated chains turned out to be more clonally expanded and to have lower generation probabilities. A later analysis found most CMV-associated TCR beta chains apparently HLA-restricted. Researchers reported in a later analysis that a missense DCLRE1C variant was tied to TCR beta V- and J-gene trimming.

This TCR was sampled from a man aged 50 to 59 in good health and CMV-seronegative. The source material was PBMCs. The chain combines TRBV30 with TRBJ1-1; D call uncertain. The CDR3 nucleotides are TGTGCCTACAAGGAGGGTAACACTGAAGCTTTCTTT. Protein sequence: CAYKEGNTEAFF.